This T cell receptor beta chain was identified in a study of cytomegalovirus exposure and HLA in healthy donors. Regarding the study as a whole: Cytomegalovirus association was listed for about 180 TCR beta chains.

PCR amplification relied on 60 Vbeta primers (plus 13 Jbeta primers). TCRdb's copy holds only in-frame clones and misses some; the assay was immunoSEQ multiplex PCR. The table has 70,000 to 95,000 clones, less than 65% seen once; the top ten hold roughly 6%. To note about this clone: What it binds is not known.

The germline V and J ends were trimmed by 7 bases and 4 bases, with 16 bases remaining between them. The CDR3 extends over 14 amino acids. Germline V gene sequence: CDR1 LNHDA, CDR2 SQIVND (reference sequence). The rearrangement uses TRBV19 and TRBJ1-1, with D perhaps matching TRBD1 (5 bases). The specimen sequenced was PBMCs. This TCR was sampled from a woman in her thirties in good health and CMV-seropositive. CDR3 sequence: CASTREGVGTEAFF. The CDR3 DNA reads as TGTGCCAGTACGCGAGAAGGGGTGGGCACTGAAGCTTTCTTT.